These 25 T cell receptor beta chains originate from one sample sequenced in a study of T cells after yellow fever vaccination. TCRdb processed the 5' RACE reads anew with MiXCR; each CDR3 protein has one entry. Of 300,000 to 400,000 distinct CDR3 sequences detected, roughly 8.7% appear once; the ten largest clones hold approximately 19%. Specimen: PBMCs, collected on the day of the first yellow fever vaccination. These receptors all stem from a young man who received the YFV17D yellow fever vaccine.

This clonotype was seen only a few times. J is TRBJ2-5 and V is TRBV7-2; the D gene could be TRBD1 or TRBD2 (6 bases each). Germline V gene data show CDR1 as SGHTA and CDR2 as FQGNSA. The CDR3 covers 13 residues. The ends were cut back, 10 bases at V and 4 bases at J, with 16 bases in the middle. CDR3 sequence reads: CATGANPRETQYF. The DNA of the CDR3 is TGTGCCACGGGGGCTAACCCCCGAGAGACCCAGTACTTC.

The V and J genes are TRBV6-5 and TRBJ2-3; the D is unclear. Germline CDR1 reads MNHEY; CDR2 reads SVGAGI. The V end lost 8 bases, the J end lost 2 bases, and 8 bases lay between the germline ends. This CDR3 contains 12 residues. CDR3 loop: CASRQTTDTQYF. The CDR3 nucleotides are TGTGCCAGCCGCCAAACCACAGATACGCAGTATTTT.

The CDR3 here is CSVEDRTAQINGYTF. In DNA, the CDR3 is TGCAGCGTTGAAGATCGGACCGCCCAAATCAATGGCTACACCTTC. The chain recombines TRBV29-1 with TRBJ1-2; D remains unclear. Germline CDR1 and CDR2: SQVTM and ANQGSEA. This CDR3 has 15 residues. Deletions cut 0 bases from V and 6 bases from J, with 17 bases between.

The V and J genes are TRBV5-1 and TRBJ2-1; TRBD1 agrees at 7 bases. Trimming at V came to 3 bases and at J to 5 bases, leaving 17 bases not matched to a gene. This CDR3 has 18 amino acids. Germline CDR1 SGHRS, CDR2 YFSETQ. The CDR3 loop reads CASSWAPQTGSGNNEQFF. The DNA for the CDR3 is TGCGCCAGCAGCTGGGCCCCACAGACAGGGTCAGGGAACAATGAGCAGTTCTTC.

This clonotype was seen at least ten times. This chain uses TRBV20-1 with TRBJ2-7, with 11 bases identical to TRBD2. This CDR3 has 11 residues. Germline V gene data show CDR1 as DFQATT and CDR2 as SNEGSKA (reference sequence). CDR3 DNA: TGCAGAGGACTAGCGGGCTACGAGCAGTACTTC. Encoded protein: CRGLAGYEQYF.

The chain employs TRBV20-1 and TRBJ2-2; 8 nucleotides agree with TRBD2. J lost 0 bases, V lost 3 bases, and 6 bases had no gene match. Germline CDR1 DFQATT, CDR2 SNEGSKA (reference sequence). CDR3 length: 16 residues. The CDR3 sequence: CSASTAGGSNTGELFF. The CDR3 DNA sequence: TGCAGTGCTAGCACGGCGGGGGGCTCGAACACCGGGGAGCTGTTTTTT.

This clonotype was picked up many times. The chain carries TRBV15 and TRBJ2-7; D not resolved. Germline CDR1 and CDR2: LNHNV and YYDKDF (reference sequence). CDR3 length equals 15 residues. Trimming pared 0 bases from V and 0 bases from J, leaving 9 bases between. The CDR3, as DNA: TGTGCCACCAGCAGAGATATGGGCATCTCCTACGAGCAGTACGTC. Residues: CATSRDMGISYEQYV.

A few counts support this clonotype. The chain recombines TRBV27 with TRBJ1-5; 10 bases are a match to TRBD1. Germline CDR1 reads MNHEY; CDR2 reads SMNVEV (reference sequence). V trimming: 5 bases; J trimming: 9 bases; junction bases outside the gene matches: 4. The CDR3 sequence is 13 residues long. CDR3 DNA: TGTGCCAGCAGTCCGGGACAGGGGTTGCCCCAGCATTTT. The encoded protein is CASSPGQGLPQHF.

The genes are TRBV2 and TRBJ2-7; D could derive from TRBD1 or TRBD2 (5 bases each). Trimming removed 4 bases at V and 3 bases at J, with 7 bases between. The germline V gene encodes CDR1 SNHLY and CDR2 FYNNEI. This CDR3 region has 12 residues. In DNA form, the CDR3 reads TGTGCCAGCAGTGTGGGGGTCTACGAGCAGTACTTC. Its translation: CASSVGVYEQYF.

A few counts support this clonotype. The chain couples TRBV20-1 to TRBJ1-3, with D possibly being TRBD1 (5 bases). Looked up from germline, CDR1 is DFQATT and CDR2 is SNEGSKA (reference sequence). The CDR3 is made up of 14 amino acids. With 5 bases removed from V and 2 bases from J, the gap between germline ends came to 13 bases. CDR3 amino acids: CSARPGGAGNTIYF. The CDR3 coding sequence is TGCAGTGCTCGCCCGGGAGGGGCTGGAAACACCATATATTTT.

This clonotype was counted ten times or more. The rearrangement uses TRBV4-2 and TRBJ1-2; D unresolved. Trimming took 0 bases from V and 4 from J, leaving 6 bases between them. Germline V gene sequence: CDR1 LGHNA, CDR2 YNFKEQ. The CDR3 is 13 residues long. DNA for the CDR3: TGTGCCAGCAGCCAAGATAAATTCTATGGCTACACCTTC. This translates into CASSQDKFYGYTF.

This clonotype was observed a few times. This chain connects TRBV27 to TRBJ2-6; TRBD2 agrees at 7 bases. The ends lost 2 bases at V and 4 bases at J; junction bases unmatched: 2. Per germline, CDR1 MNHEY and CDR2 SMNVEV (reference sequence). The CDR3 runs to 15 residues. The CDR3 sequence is CASSLGGVGANVLTF. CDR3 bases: TGTGCCAGCAGTTTAGGGGGGGTCGGGGCCAACGTCCTGACTTTC.

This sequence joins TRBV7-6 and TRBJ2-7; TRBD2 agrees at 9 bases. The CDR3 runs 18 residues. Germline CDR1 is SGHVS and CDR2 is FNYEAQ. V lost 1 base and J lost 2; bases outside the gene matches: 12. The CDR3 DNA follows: TGTGCCAGCAGCTTAGAGTCAGGGGCTGGACTAGCGACCTACGAGCAGTACTTC. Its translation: CASSLESGAGLATYEQYF. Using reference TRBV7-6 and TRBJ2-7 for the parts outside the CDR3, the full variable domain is GAGVSQSPRYKVTKRGQDVALRCDPISGHVSLYWYRQALGQGPEFLTYFNYEAQQDKSGLPNDRFSAERPEGSISTLTIQRTEQRDSAMYRCASSLESGAGLATYEQYFGPGTRLTVT.

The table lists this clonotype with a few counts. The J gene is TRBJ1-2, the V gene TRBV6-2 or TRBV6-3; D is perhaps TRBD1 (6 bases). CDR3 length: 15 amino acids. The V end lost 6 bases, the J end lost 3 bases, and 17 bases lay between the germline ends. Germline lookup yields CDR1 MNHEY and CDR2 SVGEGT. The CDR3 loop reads CASSLQGSVDYGYTF. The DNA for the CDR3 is TGTGCCAGCAGCTTACAGGGTTCGGTGGACTATGGCTACACCTTC.

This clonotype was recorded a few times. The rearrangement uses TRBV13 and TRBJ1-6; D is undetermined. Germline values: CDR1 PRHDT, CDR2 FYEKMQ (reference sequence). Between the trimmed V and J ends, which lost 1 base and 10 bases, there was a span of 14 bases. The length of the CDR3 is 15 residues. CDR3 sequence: CASSLDRGTRSPLHF. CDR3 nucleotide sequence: TGTGCCAGCAGCTTAGATCGGGGAACAAGGTCACCCCTCCACTTT.

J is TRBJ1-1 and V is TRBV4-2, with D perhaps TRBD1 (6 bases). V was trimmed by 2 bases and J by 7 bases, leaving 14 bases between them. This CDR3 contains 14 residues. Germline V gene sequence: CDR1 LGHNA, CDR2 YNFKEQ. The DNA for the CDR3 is TGTGCCAGCAGCCAACAACCTGAGGGGGGTGAAGCTTTCTTT. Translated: CASSQQPEGGEAFF.

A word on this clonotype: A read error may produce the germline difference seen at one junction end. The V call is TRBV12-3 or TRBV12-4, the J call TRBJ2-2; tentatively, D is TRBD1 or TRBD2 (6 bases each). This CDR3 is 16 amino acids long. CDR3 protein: CASSSPGGGITGEPFF. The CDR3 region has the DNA TGTGCCAGCAGTTCCCCCGGGGGCGGGATCACCGGGGAGCCGTTTTTT.

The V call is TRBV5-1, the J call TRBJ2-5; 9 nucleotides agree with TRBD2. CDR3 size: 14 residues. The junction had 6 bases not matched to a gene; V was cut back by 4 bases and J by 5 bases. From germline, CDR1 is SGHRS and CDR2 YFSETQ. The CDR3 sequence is CASSPGTSYETQYF. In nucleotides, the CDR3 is TGCGCCAGCAGCCCCGGGACTAGCTACGAGACCCAGTACTTC.

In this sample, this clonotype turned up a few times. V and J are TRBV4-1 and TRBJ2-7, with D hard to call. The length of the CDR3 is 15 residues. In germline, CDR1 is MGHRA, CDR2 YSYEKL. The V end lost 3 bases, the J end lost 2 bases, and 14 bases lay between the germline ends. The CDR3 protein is CASSHPALGTYEQYF. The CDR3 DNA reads TGCGCCAGCAGCCATCCTGCCCTGGGAACCTACGAGCAGTACTTC.

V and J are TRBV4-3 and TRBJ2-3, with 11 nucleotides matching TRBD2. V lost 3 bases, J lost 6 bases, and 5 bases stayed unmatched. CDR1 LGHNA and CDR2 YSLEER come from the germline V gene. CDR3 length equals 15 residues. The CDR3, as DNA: TGCGCCAGCAGCCAGCTAGCGGGGGGATGGGATACGCAGTATTTT. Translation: CASSQLAGGWDTQYF.

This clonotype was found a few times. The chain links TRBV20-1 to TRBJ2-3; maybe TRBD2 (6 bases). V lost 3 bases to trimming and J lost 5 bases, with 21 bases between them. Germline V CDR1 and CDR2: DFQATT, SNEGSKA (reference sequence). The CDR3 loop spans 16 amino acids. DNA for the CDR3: TGCAGTGCTAGTCAGCCCCGGGCGGGGTTCCGAGATACGCAGTATTTT. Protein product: CSASQPRAGFRDTQYF.

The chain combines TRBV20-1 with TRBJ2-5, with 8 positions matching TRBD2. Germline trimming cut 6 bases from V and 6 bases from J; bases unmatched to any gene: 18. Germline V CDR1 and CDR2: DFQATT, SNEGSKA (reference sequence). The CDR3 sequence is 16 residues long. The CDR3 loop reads CSAMGVAGGMGKTQYF. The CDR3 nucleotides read TGCAGTGCCATGGGGGTGGCGGGGGGCATGGGAAAGACCCAGTACTTC.

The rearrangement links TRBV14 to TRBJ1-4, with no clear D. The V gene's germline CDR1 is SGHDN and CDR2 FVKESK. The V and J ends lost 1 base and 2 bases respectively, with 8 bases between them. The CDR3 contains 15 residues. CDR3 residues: CASSQGVGTNEKLFF. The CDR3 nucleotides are TGTGCCAGCAGCCAAGGGGTTGGCACTAATGAAAAACTGTTTTTT.

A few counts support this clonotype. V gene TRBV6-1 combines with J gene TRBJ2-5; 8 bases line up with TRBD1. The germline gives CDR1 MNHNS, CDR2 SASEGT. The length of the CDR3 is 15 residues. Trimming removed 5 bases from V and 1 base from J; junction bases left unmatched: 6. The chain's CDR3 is CASSKMQGAQETQYF. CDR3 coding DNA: TGTGCCAGCAGTAAAATGCAGGGGGCCCAAGAGACCCAGTACTTC.

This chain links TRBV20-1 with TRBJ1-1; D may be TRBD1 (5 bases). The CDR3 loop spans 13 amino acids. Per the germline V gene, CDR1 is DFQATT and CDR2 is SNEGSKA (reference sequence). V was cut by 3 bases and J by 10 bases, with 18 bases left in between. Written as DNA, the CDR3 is TGCAGTGCTAGGGGGCGGGTCCCCGGTACAGCTTTCTTT. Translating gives CSARGRVPGTAFF.